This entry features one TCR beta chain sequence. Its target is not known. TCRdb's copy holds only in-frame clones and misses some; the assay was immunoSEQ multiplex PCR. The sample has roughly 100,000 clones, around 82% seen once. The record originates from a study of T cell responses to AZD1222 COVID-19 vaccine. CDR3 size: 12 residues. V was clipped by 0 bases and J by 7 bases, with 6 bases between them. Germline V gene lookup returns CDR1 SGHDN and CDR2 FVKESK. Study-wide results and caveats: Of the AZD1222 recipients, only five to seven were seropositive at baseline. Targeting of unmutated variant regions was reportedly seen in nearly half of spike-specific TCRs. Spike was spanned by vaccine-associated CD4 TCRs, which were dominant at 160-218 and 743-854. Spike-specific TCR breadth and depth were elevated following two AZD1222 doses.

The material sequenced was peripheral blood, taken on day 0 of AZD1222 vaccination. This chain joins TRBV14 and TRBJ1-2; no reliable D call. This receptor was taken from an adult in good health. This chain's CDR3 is CASSQDRVGYTF. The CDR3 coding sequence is TGTGCCAGCAGCCAAGACAGAGTTGGCTACACCTTC.